The following is a TCR beta chain sequence with its context. Germline V gene data show CDR1 as SNHLY and CDR2 as FYNNEI. The CDR3 has 14 amino acids. Trimming removed 4 bases at V and 4 bases at J, with 13 bases between. Per the authors' pipeline: Reference gene primer amplification gave nucleated cell count estimates. Clones were sequenced by immunoSEQ multiplex PCR, and TCRdb holds only the in-frame ones, with some missing. V, J and clone size were drawn from that table, and D and trimming were deduced from the DNA. The sample holds around 150,000 clones; roughly 77% are singletons and the top ten take 4.2%. This sample was taken from a study of blood T cell repertoires in COVID-19. Across the whole study: The United States, Italy and Spain provided the acute and convalescent COVID-19 samples. PBMCs, B-cell-depleted T cells, or T cells were the source of the cDNA or gDNA that made up the material.

This chain links TRBV2 with TRBJ1-2, with D tentatively TRBD1 (5 bases). The sequenced material came from peripheral blood. The receptor's source is a man in his 60s with acute or convalescent COVID-19. CDR3 sequence reads: CASSADSLSYGYTF. The DNA of the CDR3 is TGTGCCAGCAGTGCCGACAGTTTGAGCTATGGCTACACCTTC.